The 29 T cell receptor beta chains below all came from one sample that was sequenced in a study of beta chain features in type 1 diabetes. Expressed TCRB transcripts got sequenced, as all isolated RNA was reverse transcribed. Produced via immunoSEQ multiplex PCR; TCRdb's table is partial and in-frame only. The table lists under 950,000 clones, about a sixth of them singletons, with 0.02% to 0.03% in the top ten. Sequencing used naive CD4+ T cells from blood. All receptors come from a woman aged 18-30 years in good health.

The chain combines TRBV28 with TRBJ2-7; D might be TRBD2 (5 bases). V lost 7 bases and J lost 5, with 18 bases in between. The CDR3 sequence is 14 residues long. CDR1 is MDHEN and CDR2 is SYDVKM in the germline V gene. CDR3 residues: CASILGGSGHEQYF. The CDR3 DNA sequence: TGTGCCAGCATCTTAGGTGGGAGTGGGCACGAGCAGTACTTC.

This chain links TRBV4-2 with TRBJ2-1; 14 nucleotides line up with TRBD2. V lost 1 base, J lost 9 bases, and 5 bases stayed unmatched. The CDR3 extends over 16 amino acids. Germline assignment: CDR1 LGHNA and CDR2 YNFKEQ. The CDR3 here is CASSQVGTSGSTEQFF. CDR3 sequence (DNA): TGTGCCAGCAGCCAAGTGGGGACTAGCGGGAGTACTGAGCAGTTCTTC.

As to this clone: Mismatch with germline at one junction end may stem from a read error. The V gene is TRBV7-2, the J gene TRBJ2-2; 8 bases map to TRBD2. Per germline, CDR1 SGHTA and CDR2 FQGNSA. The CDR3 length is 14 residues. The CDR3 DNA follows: TGTGCCAGCAGCTTAGATAGCGGGACCGGAGAGCTGTTTTTT. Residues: CASSLDSGTGELFF.

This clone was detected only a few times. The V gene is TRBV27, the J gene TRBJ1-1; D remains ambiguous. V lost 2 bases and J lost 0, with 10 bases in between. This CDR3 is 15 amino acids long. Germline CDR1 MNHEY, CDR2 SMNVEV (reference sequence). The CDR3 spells CASSLAIPMNTEAFF. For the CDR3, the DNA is TGTGCCAGCAGTTTAGCCATTCCCATGAACACTGAAGCTTTCTTT.

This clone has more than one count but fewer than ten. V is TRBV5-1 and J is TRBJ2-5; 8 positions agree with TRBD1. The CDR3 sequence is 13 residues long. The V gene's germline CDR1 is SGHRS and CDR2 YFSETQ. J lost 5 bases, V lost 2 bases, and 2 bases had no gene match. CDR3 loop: CASSFRGQETQYF. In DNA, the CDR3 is TGCGCCAGCAGCTTCAGGGGGCAGGAGACCCAGTACTTC.

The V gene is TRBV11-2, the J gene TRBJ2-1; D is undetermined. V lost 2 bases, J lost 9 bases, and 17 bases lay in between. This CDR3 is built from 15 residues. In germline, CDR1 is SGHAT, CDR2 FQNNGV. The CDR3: CASSLRLETFGEQFF. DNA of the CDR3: TGTGCCAGCAGCTTACGGTTAGAGACCTTCGGTGAGCAGTTCTTC.

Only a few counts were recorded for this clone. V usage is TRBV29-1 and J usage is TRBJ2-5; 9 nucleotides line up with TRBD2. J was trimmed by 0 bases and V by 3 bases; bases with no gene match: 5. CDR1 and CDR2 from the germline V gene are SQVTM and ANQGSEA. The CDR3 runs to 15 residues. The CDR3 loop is CSVEVVAGDQETQYF. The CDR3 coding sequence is TGCAGCGTTGAGGTGGTAGCGGGAGACCAAGAGACCCAGTACTTC.

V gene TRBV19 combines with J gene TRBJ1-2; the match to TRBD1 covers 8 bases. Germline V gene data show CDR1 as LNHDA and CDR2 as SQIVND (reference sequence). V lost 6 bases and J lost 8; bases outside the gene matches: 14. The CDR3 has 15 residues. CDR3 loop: CASRAGTGRTMGYTF. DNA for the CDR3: TGTGCCAGTAGGGCTGGGACAGGACGAACTATGGGCTACACCTTC.

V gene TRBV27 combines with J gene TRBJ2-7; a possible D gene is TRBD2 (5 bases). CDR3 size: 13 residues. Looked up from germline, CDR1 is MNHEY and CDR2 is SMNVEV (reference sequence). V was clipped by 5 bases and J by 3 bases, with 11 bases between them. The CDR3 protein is CASSHDRGYEQYF. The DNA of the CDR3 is TGTGCCAGCAGTCACGACCGGGGCTACGAGCAGTACTTC.

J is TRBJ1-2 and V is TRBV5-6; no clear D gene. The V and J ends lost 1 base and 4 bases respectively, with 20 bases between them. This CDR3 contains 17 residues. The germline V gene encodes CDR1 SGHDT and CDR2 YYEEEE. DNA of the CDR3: TGTGCCAGCAGCTTGTCAACCTGGCCTAGGCGCGGCTATGGCTACACCTTC. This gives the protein CASSLSTWPRRGYGYTF.

The CDR3 coding sequence is TGCGCCAGCAGAACGGGACTTACACAAGAGACCCAGTACTTC. It translates to CASRTGLTQETQYF. The gene calls are TRBV5-1 and TRBJ2-5; the D gene is possibly TRBD2 (6 bases). CDR1 SGHRS and CDR2 YFSETQ come from the germline V gene. CDR3 size: 14 residues. V gave up 5 bases and J gave up 2 bases, with 13 bases separating them.

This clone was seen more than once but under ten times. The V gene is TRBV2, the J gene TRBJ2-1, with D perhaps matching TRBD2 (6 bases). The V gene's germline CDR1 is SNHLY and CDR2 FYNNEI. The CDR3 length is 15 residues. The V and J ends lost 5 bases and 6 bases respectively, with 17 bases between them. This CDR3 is CASSQGGYSTNEQFF. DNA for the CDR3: TGTGCCAGCAGTCAAGGAGGGTATAGCACCAATGAGCAGTTCTTC.

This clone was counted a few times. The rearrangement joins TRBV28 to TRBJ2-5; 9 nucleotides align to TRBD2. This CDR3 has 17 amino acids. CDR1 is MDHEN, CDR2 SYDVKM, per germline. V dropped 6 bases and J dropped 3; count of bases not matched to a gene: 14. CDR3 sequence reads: CASSTSEAGGAKETQYF. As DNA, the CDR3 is TGTGCCAGCAGCACAAGTGAAGCGGGAGGCGCAAAAGAGACCCAGTACTTC.

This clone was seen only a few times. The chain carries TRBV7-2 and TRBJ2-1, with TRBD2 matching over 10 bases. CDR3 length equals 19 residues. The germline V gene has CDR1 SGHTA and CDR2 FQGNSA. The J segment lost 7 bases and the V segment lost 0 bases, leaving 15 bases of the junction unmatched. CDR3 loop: CASSLALKPGLARGNEQFF. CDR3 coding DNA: TGTGCCAGCAGCTTAGCCCTAAAACCGGGACTAGCGAGAGGGAATGAGCAGTTCTTC.

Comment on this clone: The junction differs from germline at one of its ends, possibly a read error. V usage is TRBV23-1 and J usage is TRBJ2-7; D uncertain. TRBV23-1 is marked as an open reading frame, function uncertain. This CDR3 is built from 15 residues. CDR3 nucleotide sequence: TGCGCCAGCAGACAATCCCGGACCAGCTCCTACGAGCAGTACTTC. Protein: CASRQSRTSSYEQYF.

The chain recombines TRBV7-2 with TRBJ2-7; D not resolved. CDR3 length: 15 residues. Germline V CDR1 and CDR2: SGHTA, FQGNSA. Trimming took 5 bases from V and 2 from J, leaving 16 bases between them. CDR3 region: CASSQRALLTYEQYF. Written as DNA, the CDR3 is TGTGCCAGCAGCCAAAGGGCTCTACTTACCTACGAGCAGTACTTC.

Written as DNA, the CDR3 is TGTGCCAGCAGTCCGCAGAGGGGCCGTACAGATACGCAGTATTTT. This encodes CASSPQRGRTDTQYF. V usage is TRBV6-5 and J usage is TRBJ2-3; D assignment may be TRBD1 or TRBD2 (5 bases each). This CDR3 contains 15 residues. Trimming shortened V by 5 bases and J by 3 bases, and 15 bases separated the two germline ends. Per germline, CDR1 MNHEY and CDR2 SVGAGI.

CDR3 protein: CASSTRENEQFF. The DNA for the CDR3 is TGTGCCAGCAGCACCAGGGAAAATGAGCAGTTCTTC. V is TRBV5-6 and J is TRBJ2-1; D might be TRBD1 (5 bases). From germline, CDR1 is SGHDT and CDR2 YYEEEE. Trimming took 4 bases from V and 7 from J, leaving 9 bases between them. The CDR3 is 12 residues long.

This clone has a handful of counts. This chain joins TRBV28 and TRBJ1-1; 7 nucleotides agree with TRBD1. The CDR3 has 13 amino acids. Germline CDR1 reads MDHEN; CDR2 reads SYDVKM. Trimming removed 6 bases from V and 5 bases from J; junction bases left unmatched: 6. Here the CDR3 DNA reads TGTGCCAGCAGCAGACAGGGCGTAACTGAAGCTTTCTTT. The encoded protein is CASSRQGVTEAFF.

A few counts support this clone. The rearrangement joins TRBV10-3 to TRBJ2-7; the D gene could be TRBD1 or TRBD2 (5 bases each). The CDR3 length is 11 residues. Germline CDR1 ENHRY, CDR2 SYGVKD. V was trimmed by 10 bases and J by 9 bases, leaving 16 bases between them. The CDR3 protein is CATRDQMAQYF. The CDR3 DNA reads TGTGCCACCCGGGACCAAATGGCGCAGTACTTC.

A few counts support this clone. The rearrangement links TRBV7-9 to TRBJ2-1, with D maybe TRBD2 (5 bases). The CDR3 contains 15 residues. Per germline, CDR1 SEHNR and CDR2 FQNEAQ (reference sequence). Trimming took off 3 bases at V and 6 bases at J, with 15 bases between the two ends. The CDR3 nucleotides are TGTGCCAGCAGCTTTTCCGGGATAGTCGGCAATGAGCAGTTCTTC. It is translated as CASSFSGIVGNEQFF.

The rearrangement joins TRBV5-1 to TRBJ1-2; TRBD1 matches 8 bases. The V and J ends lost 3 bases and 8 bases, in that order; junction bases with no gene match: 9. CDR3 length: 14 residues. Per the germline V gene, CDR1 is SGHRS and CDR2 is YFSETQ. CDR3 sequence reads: CASSYPDRVDGYTF. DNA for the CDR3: TGCGCCAGCAGCTACCCGGACAGGGTCGACGGCTACACCTTC.

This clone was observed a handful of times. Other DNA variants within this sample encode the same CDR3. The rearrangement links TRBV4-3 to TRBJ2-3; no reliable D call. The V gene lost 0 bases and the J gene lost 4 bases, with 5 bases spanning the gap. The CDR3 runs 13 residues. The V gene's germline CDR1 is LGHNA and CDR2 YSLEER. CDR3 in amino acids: CASSQDRSDTQYF. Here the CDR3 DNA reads TGCGCCAGCAGCCAAGACCGTTCAGATACGCAGTATTTT.

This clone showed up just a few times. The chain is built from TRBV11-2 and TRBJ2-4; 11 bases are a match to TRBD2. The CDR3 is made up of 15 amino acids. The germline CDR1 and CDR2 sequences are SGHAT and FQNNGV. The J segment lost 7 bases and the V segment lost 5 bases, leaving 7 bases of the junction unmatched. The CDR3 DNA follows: TGTGCCAGCAGCCAAAGACTAGCGGGACTGAACATTCAGTACTTC. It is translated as CASSQRLAGLNIQYF.

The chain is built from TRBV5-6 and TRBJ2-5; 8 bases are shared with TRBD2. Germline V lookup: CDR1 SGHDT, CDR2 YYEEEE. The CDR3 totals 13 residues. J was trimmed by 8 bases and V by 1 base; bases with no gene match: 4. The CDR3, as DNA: TGTGCCAGCAGCTTGACTAGCGGAAAAACCCAGTACTTC. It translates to CASSLTSGKTQYF.

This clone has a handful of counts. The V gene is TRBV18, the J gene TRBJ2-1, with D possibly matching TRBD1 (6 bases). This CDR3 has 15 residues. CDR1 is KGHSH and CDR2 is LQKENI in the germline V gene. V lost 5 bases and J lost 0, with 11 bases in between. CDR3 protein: CASSTRTDSYNEQFF. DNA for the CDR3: TGTGCCAGCTCAACTAGGACAGACTCCTACAATGAGCAGTTCTTC.

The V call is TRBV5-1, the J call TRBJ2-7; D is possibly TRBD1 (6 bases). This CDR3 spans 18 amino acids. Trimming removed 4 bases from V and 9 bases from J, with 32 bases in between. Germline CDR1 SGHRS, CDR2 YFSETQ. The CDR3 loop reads CASSKGTTGTRSPRRQYF. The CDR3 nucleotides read TGCGCCAGCAGCAAAGGAACAACCGGGACAAGATCTCCCAGAAGGCAGTACTTC.

CDR3 protein: CASSQAWGANTGELFF. CDR3 DNA sequence: TGTGCCAGCAGCCAAGCGTGGGGTGCGAACACCGGGGAGCTGTTTTTT. This chain connects TRBV14 to TRBJ2-2; unclear D gene. V was shortened by 1 base and J by 0 bases, with 9 bases between the two germline ends. The CDR3 runs 16 residues. Germline V lookup: CDR1 SGHDN, CDR2 FVKESK.

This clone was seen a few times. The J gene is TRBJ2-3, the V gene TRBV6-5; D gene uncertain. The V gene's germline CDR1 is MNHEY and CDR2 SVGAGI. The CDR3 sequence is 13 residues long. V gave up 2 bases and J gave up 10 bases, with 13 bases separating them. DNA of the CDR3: TGTGCCAGCAGTTACACTCCGGGTCGGGCGCAGTATTTT. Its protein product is CASSYTPGRAQYF.